The T cell receptor beta chain described here comes from a study of PD-L1 blockade in urothelial cancer. Study background: Dosed intravenously at 1,200 mg every 3 weeks, atezolizumab was initiated by patients at some point between 2012 and 2014. Prior chemotherapy regimens per patient numbered 0 to 3. The median T cell count in blood samples was around 150,000. About 90% of the roughly 30 patients were men whose urothelial cancer was bladder-origin.

Germline V lookup: CDR1 ENHRY, CDR2 SYGVKD. The CDR3 consists of 15 residues. V shed 2 bases, J shed 3 bases, and the junction held 4 bases outside the gene matches. Libraries were prepared by immunoSEQ multiplex PCR; TCRdb keeps only in-frame clonotypes and omits some of them. The table has roughly 62,000 clones, roughly four fifths seen once. This clonotype was obtained from a man between 65 and 85 years old with urothelial cancer. This specimen consisted of PBMCs, obtained around atezolizumab (anti-PD-L1) treatment. This chain uses TRBV10-3 with TRBJ1-3; 7 bases align to TRBD1. The CDR3 DNA is TGTGCCATCAGTGAGGGGCAGGGGGTTGGAAACACCATATATTTT. Protein sequence: CAISEGQGVGNTIYF.